These 9 T cell receptor beta chains were sequenced from one sample in a study of T cell responses to AZD1222 COVID-19 vaccine. The method was immunoSEQ multiplex PCR; TCRdb's version includes in-frame clones alone and lacks a portion of them. The data hold around 140,000 clones, with about 94% observed a single time. Specimen: peripheral blood, collected on day 0 of AZD1222 vaccination. These receptor sequences come from an adult in good health.

The rearrangement joins TRBV12-1 to TRBJ2-3; the D call of TRBD2 is as the table states it, not checked on the DNA. TRBV12-1 is marked as a pseudogene. The CDR3 length is 16 residues. As DNA, the CDR3 is TGTGCCAGCAGCTTTGAGAGGGAGGTGAGCACAGATACGCAGTATTTT. This translates into CASSFEREVSTDTQYF.

This clone was detected only once. The V call is TRBV7-9, the J call TRBJ2-7; 8 bases align to TRBD1. The germline V gene has CDR1 SEHNR and CDR2 FQNEAQ (reference sequence). V was clipped by 5 bases and J by 2 bases; unmatched bases: 5. CDR3 length: 14 residues. Here the CDR3 DNA reads TGTGCCAGCAGCCCTGGACAGGGCACCTACGAGCAGTACTTC. Protein: CASSPGQGTYEQYF.

V usage is TRBV6-5 and J usage is TRBJ1-2; D is ambiguous. V was shortened by 2 bases and J by 8 bases, with 15 bases between the two germline ends. The V gene's germline CDR1 is MNHEY and CDR2 SVGAGI. CDR3 size: 14 residues. The DNA for the CDR3 is TGTGCCAGCAGTTACCGCCCGGACCCCGGGGGCTACACCTTC. It specifies CASSYRPDPGGYTF.

The chain employs TRBV6-4 and TRBJ2-1; TRBD2 aligns across 10 bases. Per the germline V gene, CDR1 is MRHNA and CDR2 is SNTAGT. V lost 2 bases to trimming and J lost 11 bases; unmatched junction nucleotides: 3. The CDR3 length is 13 residues. CDR3 residues: CASSDTLAGKQFF. The DNA of the CDR3 is TGTGCCAGCAGTGACACACTAGCGGGGAAGCAGTTCTTC.

This chain uses TRBV9 with TRBJ2-2; 7 bases align to TRBD1. V dropped 3 bases and J dropped 0; count of bases not matched to a gene: 5. This CDR3 has 16 amino acids. Germline V lookup: CDR1 SGDLS, CDR2 YYNGEE. CDR3 amino acids: CASSARQGPNTGELFF. The CDR3 region has the DNA TGTGCCAGCAGCGCCCGACAGGGTCCGAACACCGGGGAGCTGTTTTTT.

This clone was detected only a few times. The chain couples TRBV27 to TRBJ2-1, with D possibly being TRBD1 (5 bases). The germline gives CDR1 MNHEY, CDR2 SMNVEV (reference sequence). CDR3 length: 14 residues. V lost 2 bases and J lost 4, with 9 bases in between. CDR3 protein: CASSLQGKYNEQFF. The CDR3 coding sequence is TGTGCCAGCAGTTTACAGGGTAAATACAATGAGCAGTTCTTC.

The chain joins TRBV10-1 to TRBJ2-4, with 8 bases lining up with TRBD1. The CDR3 runs 15 residues. Germline CDR1 and CDR2: WNHNN and SYGVQD (reference sequence). V dropped 2 bases and J dropped 0; count of bases not matched to a gene: 0. The CDR3 DNA follows: TGCGCCAGCAGTGAGCAGGGGGCAGCCAAAAACATTCAGTACTTC. It encodes CASSEQGAAKNIQYF.

The rearrangement joins TRBV19 to TRBJ1-5; TRBD1 matches at 9 bases. Germline V gene sequence: CDR1 LNHDA, CDR2 SQIVND (reference sequence). V was pared by 6 bases and J by 7 bases, with 4 bases of the junction left unmatched. There are 13 residues in the CDR3. CDR3 region: CASRGTGSQPQHF. CDR3 DNA: TGTGCCAGTAGAGGGACAGGGAGCCAGCCCCAGCATTTT.

This rearrangement joins TRBV5-4 to TRBJ2-3; D call uncertain. The CDR3 totals 13 residues. The germline V gene has CDR1 SGHNT and CDR2 YYREEE (reference sequence). Trimming took 5 bases from V and 5 from J, leaving 12 bases between them. CDR3 sequence reads: CASSFGPEDTQYF. CDR3 sequence (DNA): TGTGCCAGCAGTTTTGGACCTGAAGATACGCAGTATTTT.